This TCR beta chain was sequenced during a study of blood T cell repertoires in COVID-19. Study-level information: Both acute and convalescent COVID-19 samples were obtained from the United States, Italy and Spain. T cells, B-cell-depleted T cells, or PBMCs supplied cDNA or gDNA.

Assay used: immunoSEQ multiplex PCR; TCRdb lists only in-frame clones, some missing. The data show some 94,000 clones, around 84% seen once. On this clone: The same CDR3 can be traced to other DNA sequences in this sample.

This CDR3 has 15 residues. Germline-derived CDR1 and CDR2 are SGHRS and YFSETQ. The V gene lost 0 bases and the J gene lost 1 base, with 10 bases spanning the gap. The chain couples TRBV5-1 to TRBJ1-1, with a possible D match to TRBD1 (6 bases). Sequences were obtained from peripheral blood. The origin of this receptor is a man aged 65-85 years with active or convalescent COVID-19. The CDR3 DNA reads TGCGCCAGCAGCTTGGCCCCGGGACAGAACACTGAAGCTTTCTTT. This encodes CASSLAPGQNTEAFF.